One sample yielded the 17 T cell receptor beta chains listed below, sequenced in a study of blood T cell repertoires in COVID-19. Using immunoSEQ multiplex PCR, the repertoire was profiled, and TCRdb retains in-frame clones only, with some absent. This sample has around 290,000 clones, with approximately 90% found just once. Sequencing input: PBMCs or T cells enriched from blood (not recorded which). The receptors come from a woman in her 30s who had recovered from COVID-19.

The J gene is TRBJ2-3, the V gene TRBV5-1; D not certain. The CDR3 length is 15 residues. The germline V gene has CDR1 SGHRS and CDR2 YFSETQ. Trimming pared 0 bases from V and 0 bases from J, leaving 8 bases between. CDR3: CASSLEDTSTDTQYF. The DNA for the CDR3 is TGCGCCAGCAGCTTGGAAGATACTAGCACAGATACGCAGTATTTT.

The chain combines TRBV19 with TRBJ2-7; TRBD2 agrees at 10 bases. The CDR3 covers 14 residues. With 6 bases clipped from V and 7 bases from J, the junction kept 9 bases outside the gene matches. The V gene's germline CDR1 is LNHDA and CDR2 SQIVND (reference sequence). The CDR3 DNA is TGTGCCAGTAGCCCGGGACTAGCGACCGGGGAGCAGTACTTC. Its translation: CASSPGLATGEQYF. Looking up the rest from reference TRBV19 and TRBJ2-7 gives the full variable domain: DGGITQSPKYLFRKEGQNVTLSCEQNLNHDAMYWYRQDPGQGLRLIYYSQIVNDFQKGDIAEGYSVSREKKESFPLTVTSAQKNPTAFYLCASSPGLATGEQYFGPGTRLTVT.

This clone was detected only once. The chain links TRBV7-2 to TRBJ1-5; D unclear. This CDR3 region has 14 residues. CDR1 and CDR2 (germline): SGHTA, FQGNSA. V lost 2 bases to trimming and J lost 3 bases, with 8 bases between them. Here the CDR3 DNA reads TGTGCCAGCAGCTTATACAGCCCCAATCAGCCCCAGCATTTT. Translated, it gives CASSLYSPNQPQHF.

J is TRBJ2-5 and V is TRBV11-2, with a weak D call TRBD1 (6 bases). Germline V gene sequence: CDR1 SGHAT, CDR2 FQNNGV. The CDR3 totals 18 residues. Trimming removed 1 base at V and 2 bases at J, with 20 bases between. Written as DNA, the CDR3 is TGTGCCAGCAGCTTAGCCGGGACAATCTTCGTCCGGCAAGAGACCCAGTACTTC. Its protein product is CASSLAGTIFVRQETQYF.

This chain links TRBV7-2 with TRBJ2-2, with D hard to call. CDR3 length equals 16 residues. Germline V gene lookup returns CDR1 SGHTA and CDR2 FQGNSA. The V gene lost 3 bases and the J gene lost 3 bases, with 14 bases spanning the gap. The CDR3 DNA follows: TGTGCCAGCAGCTTTCGGGTCACCGTCGACACCGGGGAGCTGTTTTTT. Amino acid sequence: CASSFRVTVDTGELFF.

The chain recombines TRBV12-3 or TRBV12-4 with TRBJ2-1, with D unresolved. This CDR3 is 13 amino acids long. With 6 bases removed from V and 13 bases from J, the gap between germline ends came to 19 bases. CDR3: CASSSGATLGQFF. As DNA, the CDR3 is TGTGCCAGCAGCTCCGGAGCGACCCTAGGACAGTTCTTC.

The CDR3 DNA follows: TGTGCCAGCAGCCCGGACAGGTCCAATCAGCCCCAGCATTTT. Its protein is CASSPDRSNQPQHF. The V call is TRBV7-8, the J call TRBJ1-5; 7 bases are a match to TRBD1. J gave up 3 bases and V 5 bases, and 4 bases lay outside the gene matches. This CDR3 has 14 amino acids. Germline V gene sequence: CDR1 SGHVS, CDR2 FQNEAQ.

The CDR3 loop is CSVGQANGYTF. CDR3 nucleotide sequence: TGCAGCGTGGGACAGGCGAATGGCTACACCTTC. V and J are TRBV29-1 and TRBJ1-2; 8 bases fit TRBD1. The CDR3 length is 11 residues. Germline values: CDR1 SQVTM, CDR2 ANQGSEA. Trimming took 6 bases from V and 6 from J; bases not matched to a gene: 3.

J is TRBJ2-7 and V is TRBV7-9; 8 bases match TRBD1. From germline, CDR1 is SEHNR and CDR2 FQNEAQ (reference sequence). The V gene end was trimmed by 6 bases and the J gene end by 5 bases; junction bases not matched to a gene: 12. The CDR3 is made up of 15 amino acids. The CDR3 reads CASSRPGTGSDEQYF. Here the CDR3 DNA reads TGTGCCAGCAGTCGTCCCGGGACAGGTTCGGACGAGCAGTACTTC.

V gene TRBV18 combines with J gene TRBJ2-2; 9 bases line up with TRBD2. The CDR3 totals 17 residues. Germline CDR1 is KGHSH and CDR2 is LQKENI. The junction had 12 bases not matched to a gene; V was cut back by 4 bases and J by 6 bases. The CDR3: CASSQAKGLAYAGELFF. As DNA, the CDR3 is TGTGCCAGCTCACAAGCGAAGGGACTAGCATACGCCGGGGAGCTGTTTTTT.

CDR3 DNA sequence: TGTGCCAGCAGCCAAGAGGGAGGGGCGCAGAACACTGAAGCTTTCTTT. Amino acid sequence: CASSQEGGAQNTEAFF. The chain uses TRBV4-2 and TRBJ1-1, with D perhaps TRBD1 (5 bases). V was trimmed by 0 bases and J by 1 base, leaving 12 bases between them. CDR3 length: 16 amino acids. Germline V CDR1 and CDR2: LGHNA, YNFKEQ.

The CDR3 spells CASSPHGGSATDTQYF. The CDR3 nucleotides are TGCGCCAGCAGCCCCCACGGCGGGAGCGCAACAGATACGCAGTATTTT. The rearrangement uses TRBV4-3 and TRBJ2-3, with TRBD2 matching over 7 bases. The germline CDR1 and CDR2 sequences are LGHNA and YSLEER. Trimming removed 4 bases from V and 3 bases from J; junction bases left unmatched: 10. The CDR3 runs to 16 residues.

The CDR3 spells CASSQEGGVGGYTF. The CDR3 DNA follows: TGCGCCAGCAGCCAAGAAGGAGGGGTTGGTGGCTACACCTTC. The chain carries TRBV4-3 and TRBJ1-2; possibly TRBD1 for D (5 bases). Germline V gene lookup returns CDR1 LGHNA and CDR2 YSLEER. With 0 bases removed from V and 7 bases from J, the gap between germline ends came to 12 bases. The CDR3 runs 14 residues.

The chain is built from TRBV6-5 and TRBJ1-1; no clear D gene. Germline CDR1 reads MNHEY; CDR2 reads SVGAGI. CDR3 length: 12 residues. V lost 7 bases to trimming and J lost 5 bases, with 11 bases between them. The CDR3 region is CASTDPGTEAFF. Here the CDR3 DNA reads TGTGCCAGCACCGACCCGGGGACTGAAGCTTTCTTT.

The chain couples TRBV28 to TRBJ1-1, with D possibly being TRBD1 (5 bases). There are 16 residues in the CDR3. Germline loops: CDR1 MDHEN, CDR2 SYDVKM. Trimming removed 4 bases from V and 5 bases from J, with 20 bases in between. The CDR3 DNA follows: TGTGCCAGCAGTTCCCCGGGGAGGGGATACAATACTGAAGCTTTCTTT. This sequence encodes CASSSPGRGYNTEAFF.

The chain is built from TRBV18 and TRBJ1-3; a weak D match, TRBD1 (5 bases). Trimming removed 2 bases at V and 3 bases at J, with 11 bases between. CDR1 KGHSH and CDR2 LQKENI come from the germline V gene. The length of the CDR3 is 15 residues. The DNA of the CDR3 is TGTGCCAGCTCACCAGGCAGGGTGGATGGAAACACCATATATTTT. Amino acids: CASSPGRVDGNTIYF.

CDR3 residues: CASSQLRGGSRQPQHF. The CDR3 nucleotides read TGCGCCAGCAGTCAATTGCGGGGCGGCTCGAGGCAGCCCCAGCATTTT. V and J are TRBV23-1 and TRBJ1-5; D is perhaps TRBD1 (5 bases). TRBV23-1 is recorded as an ORF, its role being uncertain. The germline V and J ends were trimmed by 1 base and 7 bases, with 17 bases remaining between them. There are 16 residues in the CDR3.